The clone carrying this T cell receptor beta chain has a count of ten or more. The antigen remains undetermined. This specimen comes from a study of T cells in Graves' hyperthyroidism and ophthalmopathy. Regarding the study as a whole: Blood also showed most of the thyroid clonotypes that were expanded above 0.001.

No progression to ophthalmopathy during 18 months of follow-up defined stable disease. TCR beta CDR3 regions were amplified from RNA. The primer set for the first-round RT-PCR of the TCR CDR3 was HTBI. TCRdb redid the calling of the multiplex PCR reads with MiXCR, one entry per CDR3 protein. The sample lists 370,000 or so distinct CDR3 sequences; around 25% were seen once. This CDR3 contains 17 residues. Trimming removed 5 bases from V and 0 bases from J; junction bases left unmatched: 8. The germline gives CDR1 MDHEN, CDR2 SYDVKM. The TCR originated in a man aged 50-59 years with Graves' hyperthyroidism. J is TRBJ2-5 and V is TRBV28; the match to TRBD2 covers 11 bases. Sequencing was done on a sample of blood. The CDR3 loop is CASSAVPGLADQETQYF. The CDR3 DNA sequence: TGTGCCAGCAGTGCTGTCCCGGGACTAGCGGACCAAGAGACCCAGTACTTC.